Shown below are 17 T cell receptor beta chains from a single sample sequenced in a study of shared clonotypes between healthy human individuals. CD8 cells classed as naive were CD45RO-negative and positively selected for CCR7, excluding terminally differentiated effector memory CD45RA+ cells. Sequenced by immunoSEQ multiplex PCR; TCRdb stores in-frame clones only, minus some. The sample holds about 2,200,000 clones, about 92% seen once. The specimen sequenced was naive CD8+ T cells from PBMCs. These receptors all come from a man in his late teens or twenties in good health. Some clones in this sample may be carry-over from other donors' samples.

As regards this clone: The identical CDR3 is also encoded by other nucleotide sequences in the sample. The J gene is TRBJ2-7, the V gene TRBV6-1; D is unresolved. This CDR3 has 12 amino acids. V lost 0 bases, J lost 7 bases, and 7 bases lay in between. Germline lookup yields CDR1 MNHNS and CDR2 SASEGT. The CDR3 protein is CASSEAASEQYF. The CDR3 nucleotides read TGTGCCAGCAGTGAAGCGGCAAGTGAGCAGTACTTC.

The chain links TRBV6-1 to TRBJ2-2; TRBD2 matches at 7 bases. The CDR3 totals 18 residues. Losses at the gene ends were 1 base for V and 5 bases for J; bases not matched to a gene: 13. The V gene's germline CDR1 is MNHNS and CDR2 SASEGT. The CDR3 loop is CASSEDPIWRELTGELFF. DNA of the CDR3: TGTGCCAGCAGTGAAGACCCAATATGGCGGGAGCTGACCGGGGAGCTGTTTTTT.

The CDR3: CASGVVQGRLEQYF. Written as DNA, the CDR3 is TGTGCCAGCGGGGTCGTACAGGGTAGACTCGAGCAGTACTTC. The rearrangement uses TRBV6-5 and TRBJ2-7; a possible D gene is TRBD1 (6 bases). The CDR3 contains 14 residues. The ends were cut back, 8 bases at V and 6 bases at J, with 20 bases in the middle. CDR1 MNHEY and CDR2 SVGAGI come from the germline V gene.

V gene TRBV25-1 combines with J gene TRBJ2-1; 9 bases agree with TRBD2. The CDR3 is 18 residues long. With 5 bases clipped from V and 9 bases from J, the junction kept 20 bases outside the gene matches. Germline lookup yields CDR1 MGHDK and CDR2 SYGVNS. The CDR3 region is CASSPAGGSGRSGGEQFF. The CDR3, as DNA: TGTGCCAGCAGTCCCGCGGGGGGTAGCGGGAGATCTGGGGGTGAGCAGTTCTTC.

Worth noting for this clone: The same CDR3 also results from other DNA sequences found in this sample. The chain has TRBV5-6 and TRBJ2-7; TRBD1 matches at 7 bases. V dropped 0 bases and J dropped 5; count of bases not matched to a gene: 5. The germline gives CDR1 SGHDT, CDR2 YYEEEE. This CDR3 has 14 residues. In DNA, the CDR3 is TGTGCCAGCAGCTTGGGGACAGGTGGCCACGAGCAGTACTTC. Its translation is CASSLGTGGHEQYF.

The chain combines TRBV4-1 with TRBJ2-3; TRBD1 might be the D (6 bases). V lost 0 bases and J lost 4, with 14 bases in between. The CDR3 covers 16 residues. Per germline, CDR1 MGHRA and CDR2 YSYEKL. The CDR3 reads CASSQERQGSADTQYF. The DNA for the CDR3 is TGCGCCAGCAGCCAAGAAAGGCAGGGGAGCGCAGATACGCAGTATTTT.

The chain is built from TRBV15 and TRBJ1-1; 7 bases fit TRBD1. The germline V gene has CDR1 LNHNV and CDR2 YYDKDF (reference sequence). The trim removed 0 bases at V and 10 bases at J, leaving 8 bases unmatched. CDR3 length: 14 amino acids. The CDR3 region is CATSRDQTGALAFF. The DNA for the CDR3 is TGTGCCACCAGCAGAGATCAAACAGGGGCGTTAGCTTTCTTT.

The V and J genes are TRBV7-2 and TRBJ2-1, with 9 nucleotides matching TRBD1. Germline values: CDR1 SGHTA, CDR2 FQGNSA. Unmatched junction bases numbered 17, after V lost 5 bases and J lost 9 bases. The CDR3 extends over 17 amino acids. In nucleotides, the CDR3 is TGTGCCAGCAGCCCCAACCCCCCGGGACAGGGAAGGACTGAGCAGTTCTTC. This sequence encodes CASSPNPPGQGRTEQFF. Drawing the rest from reference TRBV7-2 and TRBJ2-1, the complete variable domain is GAGVSQSPSNKVTEKGKDVELRCDPISGHTALYWYRQSLGQGLEFLIYFQGNSAPDKSGLPSDRFSAERTGGSVSTLTIQRTQQEDSAVYLCASSPNPPGQGRTEQFFGPGTRLTVL.

The V and J genes are TRBV2 and TRBJ2-1; no clear D gene. The ends were cut back, 7 bases at V and 8 bases at J, with 6 bases in the middle. The CDR3 spans 10 residues. Germline V gene sequence: CDR1 SNHLY, CDR2 FYNNEI. The chain's CDR3 is CASMNDEQFF. In nucleotides, the CDR3 is TGTGCCAGCATGAACGATGAGCAGTTCTTC.

J is TRBJ2-2 and V is TRBV7-9; no clear D gene. There are 13 residues in the CDR3. V was clipped by 0 bases and J by 4 bases, with 3 bases between them. CDR1 and CDR2 (germline): SEHNR, FQNEAQ (reference sequence). CDR3 DNA: TGTGCCAGCAGCTTAGCCGTCACCGGGGAGCTGTTTTTT. Encoded protein: CASSLAVTGELFF.

The rearrangement uses TRBV29-1 and TRBJ1-2; TRBD1 is a possible D gene (5 bases). The CDR3 runs to 14 residues. V was shortened by 5 bases and J by 6 bases, with 19 bases between the two germline ends. Germline V gene data show CDR1 as SQVTM and CDR2 as ANQGSEA. CDR3 loop: CSVRGGGTMNGYTF. The DNA for the CDR3 is TGCAGCGTTAGGGGTGGGGGTACCATGAATGGCTACACCTTC.

The chain carries TRBV10-1 and TRBJ2-7; D gene ambiguous. The CDR3 runs to 16 residues. Per the germline V gene, CDR1 is WNHNN and CDR2 is SYGVQD (reference sequence). The V end lost 3 bases, the J end lost 0 bases, and 15 bases lay between the germline ends. CDR3 residues: CASSDRLRDTSYEQYF. In nucleotides, the CDR3 is TGCGCCAGCAGTGACCGTCTCCGAGACACCTCCTACGAGCAGTACTTC.

Here the CDR3 reads CASSFPTGGLYEQYF. DNA for the CDR3: TGTGCCAGCAGCTTCCCGACAGGGGGCCTCTACGAGCAGTACTTC. The chain carries TRBV5-8 and TRBJ2-7; 10 nucleotides match TRBD1. V gave up 2 bases and J gave up 3 bases; unmatched junction bases: 5. The CDR3 has 15 amino acids. In germline, CDR1 is SGHTS, CDR2 YDEGEE.

The J gene is TRBJ2-7, the V gene TRBV14; 12 bases line up with TRBD2. Germline V CDR1 and CDR2: SGHDN, FVKESK. This CDR3 spans 16 amino acids. V shed 4 bases, J shed 6 bases, and the junction held 10 bases outside the gene matches. The CDR3 sequence is CASSRLTSGSWGEQYF. The CDR3 DNA reads TGTGCCAGCAGCCGTCTGACTAGCGGGAGTTGGGGCGAGCAGTACTTC. Together with reference TRBV14 and TRBJ2-7, the CDR3 gives the full variable domain: EAGVTQFPSHSVIEKGQTVTLRCDPISGHDNLYWYRRVMGKEIKFLLHFVKESKQDESGMPNNRFLAERTGGTYSTLKVQPAELEDSGVYFCASSRLTSGSWGEQYFGPGTRLTVT.

The chain has TRBV28 and TRBJ1-2, with D tentatively TRBD1 (5 bases). Trimming took 5 bases from V and 3 from J, leaving 22 bases between them. CDR1 is MDHEN and CDR2 is SYDVKM in the germline V gene. The CDR3 length is 17 residues. The CDR3 bases are TGTGCCAGCAGTCCTCCTAGGGGACCACAAGGGGACTATGGCTACACCTTC. Amino acids: CASSPPRGPQGDYGYTF.

The chain carries TRBV5-6 and TRBJ2-6; weak D call: TRBD1 (6 bases). From germline, CDR1 is SGHDT and CDR2 YYEEEE. The germline V and J ends were trimmed by 4 bases and 4 bases, with 21 bases remaining between them. This CDR3 has 18 residues. The CDR3 DNA reads as TGTGCCAGCAGCGGAGACCGGGACACCCCGGCCGGGGCCAACGTCCTGACTTTC. It specifies CASSGDRDTPAGANVLTF.

V usage is TRBV6-6 and J usage is TRBJ1-2; D is possibly TRBD1 (5 bases). Trimming took 3 bases from V and 6 from J, leaving 20 bases between them. From germline, CDR1 is MNHNY and CDR2 SVGAGI (reference sequence). This CDR3 spans 16 amino acids. The CDR3 nucleotides are TGTGCCAGCAGTTATGGGGCAGCAGGCTATGAAAATGGCTACACCTTC. Its translation is CASSYGAAGYENGYTF.